Shown below are 15 T cell receptor beta chains from a single sample sequenced in a study of T cell repertoires and HLA-DP antigens. No antigens are known for them. Measured with immunoSEQ multiplex PCR; TCRdb has only the in-frame clones, and not every one. The profile covers 65,000 to 90,000 clones, with around 80% appearing a single time and about 1.6% taken by the ten largest. Sequencing input: CD4+ T cells from PBMCs. The receptor source for this set is a man in his fifties or sixties in good health and CMV-seronegative.

V gene TRBV11-2 combines with J gene TRBJ2-1; 9 bases align to TRBD1. V gave up 5 bases and J gave up 7 bases; unmatched junction bases: 12. CDR1 and CDR2 from the germline V gene are SGHAT and FQNNGV. The CDR3 is 16 amino acids. The CDR3 sequence: CASSPPQGTGFNEQFF. CDR3 bases: TGTGCCAGCAGCCCCCCGCAGGGGACAGGGTTTAATGAGCAGTTCTTC.

This clone was counted once. The rearrangement joins TRBV7-2 to TRBJ1-1; D uncertain. V was shortened by 0 bases and J by 5 bases, with 13 bases between the two germline ends. From germline, CDR1 is SGHTA and CDR2 FQGNSA. The CDR3 runs to 15 residues. The CDR3 loop reads CASSLAGHLGTEAFF. In nucleotides, the CDR3 is TGTGCCAGCAGCTTAGCCGGGCACCTTGGGACTGAAGCTTTCTTT.

The chain carries TRBV7-9 and TRBJ1-6; D possibly corresponds to TRBD1 (5 bases). The CDR3 has 13 amino acids. Trimming removed 8 bases at V and 7 bases at J, with 12 bases between. CDR1 SEHNR and CDR2 FQNEAQ come from the germline V gene (reference sequence). CDR3: CASVGAANSPLHF. The CDR3 DNA is TGTGCCAGCGTAGGGGCGGCAAATTCACCCCTCCACTTT.

CDR3 protein: CASRGRQGTNEKLFF. The CDR3 DNA follows: TGTGCCAGCAGGGGCCGACAGGGAACTAATGAAAAACTGTTTTTT. The gene calls are TRBV2 and TRBJ1-4; 7 positions agree with TRBD1. The CDR3 loop spans 15 amino acids. Germline loops: CDR1 SNHLY, CDR2 FYNNEI. V lost 6 bases, J lost 1 base, and 5 bases stayed unmatched.

The rearrangement joins TRBV6-1 to TRBJ2-5; 7 nucleotides align to TRBD2. Trimming cost V 4 bases and J 0 bases; bases outside gene matches: 11. Germline CDR1 MNHNS, CDR2 SASEGT. This CDR3 has 17 amino acids. The CDR3 region is CASSGVQRGPYQETQYF. The CDR3 bases are TGTGCCAGCAGTGGGGTTCAGCGGGGCCCGTACCAAGAGACCCAGTACTTC.

This clone was detected a few times. At the DNA level, this CDR3 is encoded by other sequences in the same sample as well. The rearrangement links TRBV28 to TRBJ1-4, with D tentatively TRBD1 (5 bases). The V end lost 3 bases, the J end lost 5 bases, and 13 bases lay between the germline ends. CDR1 and CDR2 from the germline V gene are MDHEN and SYDVKM. The CDR3 is made up of 15 amino acids. CDR3 sequence (DNA): TGTGCCAGCAGTTTCCCGGGGCAGAGAAATGAAAAACTGTTTTTT. Translated, it gives CASSFPGQRNEKLFF.

This chain joins TRBV5-6 and TRBJ1-4; D call uncertain. V was cut by 1 base and J by 4 bases, with 11 bases left in between. The CDR3 sequence is 15 residues long. Germline CDR1 reads SGHDT; CDR2 reads YYEEEE. The CDR3 DNA sequence: TGTGCCAGCAGCTTGTTCCTCCAAGTTAATGAAAAACTGTTTTTT. Its protein is CASSLFLQVNEKLFF.

The CDR3, as DNA: TGCGCCAGCAGCTCCGCAGTGAGCTATGGCTACACCTTC. Translation: CASSSAVSYGYTF. The chain has TRBV5-1 and TRBJ1-2; D is undetermined. The CDR3 spans 13 residues. In germline, CDR1 is SGHRS, CDR2 YFSETQ. Trimming cost V 3 bases and J 4 bases, with 10 bases left between them.

V gene TRBV12-5 combines with J gene TRBJ2-2; D is unresolved. Trimming pared 6 bases from V and 6 bases from J, leaving 11 bases between. There are 13 residues in the CDR3. The germline V gene has CDR1 LGHNT and CDR2 FRNRAP. DNA of the CDR3: TGTGCTAGTGGCGACCTCCGGGCCGGGGAGCTGTTTTTT. It translates to CASGDLRAGELFF.

This rearrangement joins TRBV5-4 to TRBJ2-2; D is perhaps TRBD1 (6 bases). Trimming stripped 0 bases from V and 5 bases from J, with 11 bases between. This CDR3 comprises 15 residues. The V gene's germline CDR1 is SGHNT and CDR2 YYREEE (reference sequence). The CDR3 nucleotides read TGTGCCAGCAGCTTGGACAGGGTGGGGACCGGGGAGCTGTTTTTT. It is translated as CASSLDRVGTGELFF.

The chain carries TRBV4-3 and TRBJ2-7, with D possibly TRBD2 on 5 matching bases. From germline, CDR1 is LGHNA and CDR2 YSLEER. There are 14 residues in the CDR3. The V gene lost 0 bases and the J gene lost 7 bases, with 13 bases spanning the gap. The CDR3 is CASSQDPSTGEQYF. The CDR3 DNA is TGCGCCAGCAGCCAAGATCCCTCGACGGGAGAGCAGTACTTC.

This clone was detected only once. V and J are TRBV27 and TRBJ2-5; 8 bases match TRBD2. Germline CDR1 is MNHEY and CDR2 is SMNVEV (reference sequence). This CDR3 has 16 amino acids. V shed 5 bases and J 0 bases; nucleotides not matched to a gene: 8. CDR3 protein: CASSPGLAVYQETQYF. Written as DNA, the CDR3 is TGTGCCAGCAGTCCAGGACTAGCTGTGTACCAAGAGACCCAGTACTTC.

V usage is TRBV2 and J usage is TRBJ2-1; 8 nucleotides match TRBD2. This CDR3 region has 16 residues. With 4 bases clipped from V and 2 bases from J, the junction kept 7 bases outside the gene matches. Germline V CDR1 and CDR2: SNHLY, FYNNEI. The CDR3 here is CASSARAGVTYNEQFF. In DNA, the CDR3 is TGTGCCAGCAGTGCACGAGCGGGAGTCACCTACAATGAGCAGTTCTTC.

This rearrangement joins TRBV5-6 to TRBJ2-5; no firm D call. Germline lookup yields CDR1 SGHDT and CDR2 YYEEEE. CDR3 length: 14 residues. Trimming cost V 3 bases and J 5 bases, with 14 bases left between them. For the CDR3, the DNA is TGTGCCAGCAGCTCCGGACCTATCTGGGAGACCCAGTACTTC. Translating gives CASSSGPIWETQYF.

The chain has TRBV5-1 and TRBJ2-3; D may be TRBD1 (5 bases). The length of the CDR3 is 14 residues. From germline, CDR1 is SGHRS and CDR2 YFSETQ. V was pared by 4 bases and J by 8 bases, with 17 bases between. CDR3 nucleotides: TGCGCCAGCAGCGCCGACAGTCTAATCGGTACGCAGTATTTT. Translation gives CASSADSLIGTQYF. The whole variable domain, remainder taken from reference TRBV5-1 and TRBJ2-3, is KAGVTQTPRYLIKTRGQQVTLSCSPISGHRSVSWYQQTPGQGLQFLFEYFSETQRNKGNFPGRFSGRQFSNSRSEMNVSTLELGDSALYLCASSADSLIGTQYFGPGTRLTVL.